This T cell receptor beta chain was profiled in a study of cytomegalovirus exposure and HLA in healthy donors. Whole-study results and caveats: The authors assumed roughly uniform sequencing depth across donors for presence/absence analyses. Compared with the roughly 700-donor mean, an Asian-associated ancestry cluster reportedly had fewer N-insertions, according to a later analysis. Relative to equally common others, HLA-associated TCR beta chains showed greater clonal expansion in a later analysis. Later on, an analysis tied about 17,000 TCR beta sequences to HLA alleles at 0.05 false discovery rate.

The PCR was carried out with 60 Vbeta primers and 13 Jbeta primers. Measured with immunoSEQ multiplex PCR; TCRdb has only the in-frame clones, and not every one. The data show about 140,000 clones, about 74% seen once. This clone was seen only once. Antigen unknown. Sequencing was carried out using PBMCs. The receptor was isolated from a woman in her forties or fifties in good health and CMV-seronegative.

In nucleotides, the CDR3 is TGTGCCAGCAGTTACTCGCGCACCGGGGAGCTGTTTTTT. The encoded protein is CASSYSRTGELFF. The J gene is TRBJ2-2, the V gene TRBV6-5, with no clear D. The CDR3 consists of 13 residues. The V and J ends lost 0 bases and 4 bases respectively, with 3 bases between them. CDR1 is MNHEY and CDR2 is SVGAGI in the germline V gene.